This entry lists 5 T cell receptor beta chains sequenced from one sample in a study of T cell repertoires in cytomegalovirus infection. These receptors have no identified antigens. TCRdb reanalysed the reads using MiXCR and keeps one entry per CDR3 protein. The sample lists around 900,000 distinct CDR3 sequences, less than 40% occurring once. The material was cultured CD8+ T cells from PBMCs, obtained from culture after CMV antigen stimulation. These receptors all come from a human donor in good health (CMV status not recorded). Some clones in this sample may be carry-over from other donors' samples.

The chain links TRBV27 to TRBJ2-3; D may match TRBD1 or TRBD2 (6 bases each). V gave up 1 base and J gave up 5 bases, with 10 bases separating them. Germline values: CDR1 MNHEY, CDR2 SMNVEV (reference sequence). This CDR3 region has 14 residues. For the CDR3, the DNA is TGTGCCAGCAGTTTATGGGGGGCGAGAGATACGCAGTATTTT. Amino acids: CASSLWGARDTQYF.

This clonotype has only a few counts. The chain's CDR3 is CASSLGSGAAKNIQYF. The CDR3 DNA is TGTGCCAGCAGCTTGGGTTCGGGGGCCGCCAAAAACATTCAGTACTTC. The chain recombines TRBV5-4 with TRBJ2-4; either TRBD1 or TRBD2 may supply D (6 bases each). V was clipped by 0 bases and J by 1 base, with 11 bases between them. Germline CDR1 reads SGHNT; CDR2 reads YYREEE (reference sequence). This CDR3 region has 16 residues.

This clonotype showed up just a few times. The chain joins TRBV6-1 to TRBJ2-3; D gene ambiguous. The CDR3 has 17 residues. The germline V and J ends were trimmed by 0 bases and 2 bases, with 15 bases remaining between them. The germline V gene encodes CDR1 MNHNS and CDR2 SASEGT. The CDR3 nucleotides are TGTGCCAGCAGTGAAGCAATTTGGGCCGGAATCACAGATACGCAGTATTTT. Amino acids: CASSEAIWAGITDTQYF.

This clonotype appeared a single time. The genes are TRBV4-1 and TRBJ2-5; 7 nucleotides agree with TRBD2. The junction had 8 bases not matched to a gene; V was cut back by 3 bases and J by 7 bases. The CDR3 loop spans 14 amino acids. Germline V lookup: CDR1 MGHRA, CDR2 YSYEKL. The CDR3, as DNA: TGCGCCAGCAGCCACCGGGACTACGATGGGACCCAGTACTTC. This translates into CASSHRDYDGTQYF.

The chain recombines TRBV12-3 or TRBV12-4 with TRBJ2-1, with D hard to call. The CDR3 is 13 amino acids. Between the trimmed V and J ends, which lost 6 bases and 5 bases, there was a span of 11 bases. CDR3 residues: CASSPVGHNEQFF. The DNA for the CDR3 is TGTGCCAGCAGCCCCGTGGGTCACAATGAGCAGTTCTTC.